Below, 19 T cell receptor beta chains from the same sample are listed, as sequenced in a study of blood T cells in healthy people across ages. Combining a sample-barcoded 5' primer with a J-beta primer mix, a second PCR ran for about 6 to 11 cycles. MiXCR, run by TCRdb on the 5' RACE reads, gives a single entry per CDR3 protein. The sample lists hundreds of thousands of distinct CDR3 sequences, more than 20% occurring once. This sample also appeared in a second study, on T cells of mothers and their children.

Sequencing was done on a sample of blood. These receptors were obtained from a boy younger than 18 in good health.

The genes are TRBV10-2 and TRBJ2-7, with unresolved D. Germline V gives CDR1 WSHSY, CDR2 SAAADI. The V end lost 2 bases, the J end lost 0 bases, and 8 bases lay between the germline ends. This CDR3 is built from 14 residues. CDR3 nucleotides: TGCGCCAGCAGTGAGGAGGCTAACTCCTACGAGCAGTACTTC. Translation: CASSEEANSYEQYF.

The V call is TRBV29-1, the J call TRBJ1-1; weak D call: TRBD1 (5 bases). Deletions cut 2 bases from V and 12 bases from J, with 13 bases between. The CDR3 length is 11 residues. Looked up from germline, CDR1 is SQVTM and CDR2 is ANQGSEA. This CDR3 reads CSVESGQGSFF. The DNA of the CDR3 is TGCAGCGTTGAAAGTGGGCAGGGCTCTTTCTTT.

This chain uses TRBV11-3 with TRBJ2-7; D call uncertain. Germline V gene data show CDR1 as SGHNT and CDR2 as YENEEA. V lost 5 bases and J 0 bases, leaving 11 bases between the germline ends. The CDR3 length is 14 residues. Here the CDR3 reads CASSPRPHSYEQYF. CDR3 bases: TGTGCCAGCAGCCCTCGGCCTCACTCCTACGAGCAGTACTTC.

This clonotype came up a few times. The rearrangement links TRBV12-5 to TRBJ2-6; D is unresolved. V was cut by 7 bases and J by 1 base, with 5 bases left in between. This CDR3 contains 13 residues. CDR1 is LGHNT and CDR2 is FRNRAP in the germline V gene. For the CDR3, the DNA is TGTGCTAGTGAATTATCTGGGGCCAACGTCCTGACTTTC. It yields the protein CASELSGANVLTF. Full variable domain (missing parts from reference TRBV12-5 and TRBJ2-6): DARVTQTPRHKVTEMGQEVTMRCQPILGHNTVFWYRQTMMQGLELLAYFRNRAPLDDSGMPKDRFSAEMPDATLATLKIQPSEPRDSAVYFCASELSGANVLTFGAGSRLTVL.

A remark on this clonotype: This is likely a read error, given that the CDR3 carries no conserved phenylalanine or tryptophan at its end. The CDR3 spells CASREIPGNRGSGANVLTY. CDR3 bases: TGCGCCAGCAGAGAGATTCCGGGAAACCGGGGCTCTGGGGCCAACGTCCTGACTTAC. The rearrangement links TRBV5-1 to TRBJ2-6; possible D gene TRBD2, 5 bases. The V end was cut by 5 bases, the J end by 0 bases, with 21 bases between. Germline V gives CDR1 SGHRS, CDR2 YFSETQ. This CDR3 is built from 19 residues.

This clonotype was observed a handful of times. V gene TRBV20-1 combines with J gene TRBJ2-5, with D unresolved. CDR1 DFQATT and CDR2 SNEGSKA come from the germline V gene (reference sequence). The V and J ends lost 1 base and 5 bases respectively, with 11 bases between them. CDR3 size: 13 residues. In nucleotides, the CDR3 is TGCAGTGCTAGAGCTGCGGCTATCGAGACCCAGTACTTC. Translated, it gives CSARAAAIETQYF.

This clonotype was observed a single time. The rearrangement uses TRBV10-3 and TRBJ2-7; unclear D gene. Deletions cut 7 bases from V and 2 bases from J, with 9 bases between. From germline, CDR1 is ENHRY and CDR2 SYGVKD. There are 12 residues in the CDR3. CDR3 DNA sequence: TGTGCCATCATGGGCGCAACCTACGAGCAGTACTTC. Its protein is CAIMGATYEQYF.

Only a few counts were recorded for this clonotype. V gene TRBV5-1 combines with J gene TRBJ2-3; 7 bases are shared with TRBD2. CDR1 is SGHRS and CDR2 is YFSETQ in the germline V gene. This CDR3 has 16 residues. V was clipped by 6 bases and J by 2 bases; unmatched bases: 12. In DNA form, the CDR3 reads TGCGCCAGCAAACGGGAGGCCAGCCCTTTCACAGATACGCAGTATTTT. Translated: CASKREASPFTDTQYF.

The chain carries TRBV5-6 and TRBJ1-3, with D maybe TRBD1 (5 bases). Germline CDR1 reads SGHDT; CDR2 reads YYEEEE. The V end was cut by 0 bases, the J end by 0 bases, with 10 bases between. The CDR3 has 16 residues. The CDR3 sequence is CASSLGQPYSGNTIYF. Here the CDR3 DNA reads TGTGCCAGCAGCTTGGGACAGCCATACTCTGGAAACACCATATATTTT.

The rearrangement uses TRBV2 and TRBJ2-1; D gene unclear. Germline CDR1 SNHLY, CDR2 FYNNEI. CDR3 size: 15 residues. V lost 9 bases and J 4 bases, leaving 19 bases between the germline ends. The CDR3 coding sequence is TGTGCCAGTGCTACCCTGACAAGACCATACAATGAGCAGTTCTTC. Residues: CASATLTRPYNEQFF.

The rearrangement uses TRBV28 and TRBJ2-2, with TRBD1 as a possible D gene (6 bases). Trimming left V 7 bases short and J 0 bases short, with 9 bases between. Germline CDR1 and CDR2: MDHEN and SYDVKM. The CDR3 extends over 14 amino acids. CDR3 sequence: CASTGGTNTGELFF. The CDR3 coding sequence is TGTGCCAGCACTGGGGGCACGAACACCGGGGAGCTGTTTTTT.

The chain recombines TRBV12-3 or TRBV12-4 with TRBJ2-3; D remains unclear. The V and J ends lost 7 bases and 1 base respectively, with 12 bases between them. The CDR3 covers 14 residues. The DNA of the CDR3 is TGTGCCAGCACCCTCGGCGGCGGCACAGATACGCAGTATTTT. Amino acids: CASTLGGGTDTQYF.

V is TRBV10-3 and J is TRBJ2-3; possibly TRBD1 for D (5 bases). CDR1 is ENHRY, CDR2 SYGVKD, per germline. The CDR3 totals 12 residues. V was pared by 8 bases and J by 2 bases, with 8 bases between. The CDR3 here is CAIADTTDTQYF. CDR3 DNA: TGTGCCATCGCGGACACCACAGATACGCAGTATTTT.

This CDR3 reads CASSFRLAGESNEQFF. In nucleotides, the CDR3 is TGTGCCAGCAGCTTTCGACTAGCGGGAGAATCCAATGAGCAGTTCTTC. The V gene is TRBV7-2, the J gene TRBJ2-1, with TRBD2 matching 12 bases. V shed 3 bases and J 6 bases; nucleotides not matched to a gene: 6. This CDR3 comprises 16 residues. Germline V CDR1 and CDR2: SGHTA, FQGNSA.

V is TRBV11-2 and J is TRBJ2-5; D unresolved. From germline, CDR1 is SGHAT and CDR2 FQNNGV. Deletions cut 5 bases from V and 5 bases from J, with 12 bases between. This CDR3 spans 13 amino acids. The DNA for the CDR3 is TGTGCCAGCAGCCCGGCGGATTACGAGACCCAGTACTTC. Its protein is CASSPADYETQYF.

This clonotype was counted a few times. V is TRBV20-1 and J is TRBJ2-7; D is ambiguous. The length of the CDR3 is 14 residues. The germline V gene has CDR1 DFQATT and CDR2 SNEGSKA (reference sequence). Between the trimmed V and J ends, which lost 3 bases and 0 bases, there was a span of 12 bases. In DNA, the CDR3 is TGCAGTGCTAGCCAAGACGGGCACTCCTACGAGCAGTACTTC. This sequence encodes CSASQDGHSYEQYF.

The rearrangement uses TRBV11-1 and TRBJ2-5; 8 bases line up with TRBD1. The CDR3 has 15 amino acids. The trim removed 4 bases at V and 5 bases at J, leaving 9 bases unmatched. CDR1 is SGHAT, CDR2 FQDESV, per germline (reference sequence). CDR3 bases: TGTGCCAGCAGCTACCAGGGGGCGCATCAGGAGACCCAGTACTTC. Translation: CASSYQGAHQETQYF.

The V gene is TRBV27, the J gene TRBJ2-7, with D maybe TRBD2 (5 bases). The CDR3 consists of 13 residues. Germline CDR1 MNHEY, CDR2 SMNVEV (reference sequence). Trimming stripped 3 bases from V and 6 bases from J, with 12 bases between. CDR3 in amino acids: CASSFGGRSEQYF. The CDR3 DNA is TGTGCCAGCAGTTTCGGAGGTCGGAGCGAGCAGTACTTC.

This clonotype was seen just once. At one boundary the junction diverges from the germline segment, which might be a read error. The V gene is TRBV7-7, the J gene TRBJ2-5; TRBD2 aligns across 13 bases. The germline CDR1 and CDR2 sequences are SSHAT and FNYEAQ (reference sequence). CDR3 length: 17 amino acids. CDR3 sequence (DNA): TGTGCTAGCAGCCAGCGGACTAGCGGGGGTATTGAAGAGACCCAGTACTTC. Amino acid sequence: CASSQRTSGGIEETQYF.